This T cell receptor (beta chain) was profiled in a study of T cells after yellow fever vaccination. This clonotype was detected a few times. The antigen is not known. TCRdb analysed the 5' RACE reads with MiXCR anew, one entry per CDR3 protein. Among 300,000 or so distinct CDR3 sequences listed, about an eighth were seen once. Study-wide points: Within FACS-sorted repertoires, abundant clonotypes contaminating from the bulk population could be present.

The specimen was CD4+ T cells sorted from PBMCs, collected 45 days after the yellow fever booster vaccination. This receptor was identified in a man aged 30 to 45 who received the YFV17D yellow fever vaccine.

CDR3 loop: CASSVIRGRTEAFF. The CDR3 bases are TGTGCCAGCAGTGTTATAAGGGGGCGGACTGAAGCTTTCTTT. The rearrangement links TRBV2 to TRBJ1-1; 7 bases align to TRBD1. This CDR3 is 14 amino acids long. Trimming took 4 bases from V and 5 from J; bases not matched to a gene: 7. Germline V gives CDR1 SNHLY, CDR2 FYNNEI.